This T cell receptor beta chain stems from a study of T cell responses to AZD1222 COVID-19 vaccine. The CDR3 runs to 14 residues. Trimming removed 4 bases at V and 4 bases at J, with 14 bases between. Germline V gene sequence: CDR1 SGHNT, CDR2 YYREEE (reference sequence). Concerning this clone: Its antigen is unidentified.

Sequencing used immunoSEQ multiplex PCR; TCRdb keeps in-frame clones, though not all of them. The repertoire has about 270,000 clones, almost 95% of them found once; the top ten carry approximately 0.52%. The study's findings and limits: The study found vaccine-associated CD4 TCRs spanning spike, dominant at 160-218 and 743-854. Most donors were white British and more were female, and clonal diversity was possibly underestimated.

The chain links TRBV5-4 to TRBJ2-5; D possibly matches TRBD1 or TRBD2 (5 bases each). This receptor was identified in an adult who received the AZD1222 COVID-19 vaccine. Sample: peripheral blood, taken 28 days after the second AZD1222 dose. This chain's CDR3 is CASSLDSDRETQYF. The CDR3 coding sequence is TGTGCCAGCAGCCTGGACTCCGACAGAGAGACCCAGTACTTC.